This T cell receptor (beta chain) is from a study of T-cell memory formation after mild COVID-19. This CDR3 spans 15 amino acids. V shed 0 bases and J shed 4 bases, with 11 bases lying between them. Germline lookup yields CDR1 SGHRS and CDR2 YFSETQ. This clonotype was found many times. In TCRdb, the 5' RACE reads were re-called with MiXCR into one record per CDR3 protein. This table holds about 400,000 distinct CDR3 sequences, 16% found once. The sequenced sample consisted of PBMCs or a T cell subset sorted from them (not recorded which). This sequence joins TRBV5-1 and TRBJ1-5; D uncertain. This clonotype originated in a man between 18 and 35 years old who had mild COVID-19 (a few samples of this study predate the infection). Cell type and time point are not known. The CDR3 DNA is TGCGCCAGCAGCTTGGGGGTCCAGGCGAATCAGCCCCAGCATTTT. Amino acid sequence: CASSLGVQANQPQHF.